This T cell receptor beta chain was identified in a study of blood T cell repertoires in COVID-19. The wider study: COVID-19 samples collected from the United States, Italy and Spain covered acute and convalescent phases.

Per the original methods: Amplification of reference gene primers was used by the study to estimate nucleated cell counts. TCRdb keeps only in-frame clones here, not all; method: immunoSEQ multiplex PCR. V and J calls plus clone size are reproduced from that table; the DNA served to infer D and trimming. This sample carries 150,000 to 200,000 clones, around 79% of them seen once, and the ten largest clones take over 5%. CDR3 length: 17 residues. The V and J genes are TRBV21-1 and TRBJ1-6; whether TRBD1, the table's D call, matches the DNA was not checked. TRBV21-1 is a recognized pseudogene. Material for sequencing was peripheral blood. This receptor was taken from a woman aged 40 to 49 with COVID-19, enrolled during active disease. CDR3 DNA sequence: TGTGCCAGCAGCATTAGGGACAGGGGAAGGGATAATTCACCCCTCCACTTT. Protein sequence: CASSIRDRGRDNSPLHF.